The T cell receptor beta chain under discussion was sequenced for a study of cytomegalovirus exposure and HLA in healthy donors. Background on the study: There were around 390 genotyped donors. Of these, 75% to 85% fell in the genetic ancestry cluster associated with self-reported Caucasian donors. Regarding the study as a whole: An observed cluster of highly shared sequence variants was recorded as a likely sequencing artifact.

PCR primers comprised 60 Vbeta and 13 Jbeta primers. The method was immunoSEQ multiplex PCR; TCRdb's version includes in-frame clones alone and lacks a portion of them. The data contain around 70,000 clones, 70% to 85% of them singletons. A word on this clone: Its antigen is currently unknown.

This CDR3 spans 16 amino acids. V shed 1 base and J shed 0 bases, with 10 bases lying between them. The V gene's germline CDR1 is LNHNV and CDR2 YYDKDF (reference sequence). The sample consisted of PBMCs. This TCR was recovered from a girl aged 5-17 years in good health and CMV-seropositive. This chain connects TRBV15 to TRBJ1-3; D is possibly TRBD1 (6 bases). The CDR3 sequence is CATSRGGGGSGNTIYF. CDR3 nucleotides: TGTGCCACCAGCAGAGGAGGGGGGGGCTCTGGAAACACCATATATTTT.